What follows are 6 T cell receptor beta chains derived from one specimen sequenced in a study of post-analysis software for immune sequencing data. Overall study findings and caveats: Comparison of patients with controls showed 4 to 6 TRBV segments more frequent in patients, TRBV5-6, TRBV5-1 and TRBV20-1 among them.

Their recognized antigens are unknown. cDNA libraries for TCR beta contained unique molecular identifiers. TCRdb redid the calling of the PCR reads with MiXCR, one entry per CDR3 protein. Among 700,000 to 800,000 distinct CDR3 sequences listed, roughly 30% were seen once. The sample comprised blood. Receptor source: a girl aged 10-17 years with multiple sclerosis.

This clonotype was counted a few times. This chain joins TRBV10-3 and TRBJ2-3; 7 bases map to TRBD2. The V and J ends lost 10 bases and 4 bases, in that order; junction bases with no gene match: 14. This CDR3 is 15 amino acids long. Looked up from germline, CDR1 is ENHRY and CDR2 is SYGVKD. The CDR3 DNA sequence: TGTGCCACAGGAGAGGCGGGAGCGAGGGCAGATACGCAGTATTTT. Residues: CATGEAGARADTQYF.

The CDR3 loop reads CSVAVPVLAKNIQYF. The DNA of the CDR3 is TGCAGCGTTGCGGTACCCGTCTTAGCCAAAAACATTCAGTACTTC. The genes are TRBV29-1 and TRBJ2-4; the D is unclear. Germline V gene data show CDR1 as SQVTM and CDR2 as ANQGSEA. This CDR3 contains 15 residues. The germline V and J ends were trimmed by 4 bases and 0 bases, with 13 bases remaining between them.

V usage is TRBV15 and J usage is TRBJ2-3; D gene uncertain. The CDR3 sequence is 16 residues long. V was clipped by 0 bases and J by 0 bases, with 10 bases between them. Germline CDR1 reads LNHNV; CDR2 reads YYDKDF (reference sequence). The CDR3 sequence: CATSRDRQTSTDTQYF. The CDR3, as DNA: TGTGCCACCAGCAGAGATCGGCAGACCAGCACAGATACGCAGTATTTT. Variable domain in full (rest from reference TRBV15 and TRBJ2-3): DAMVIQNPRYQVTQFGKPVTLSCSQTLNHNVMYWYQQKSSQAPKLLFHYYDKDFNNEADTPDNFQSRRPNTSFCFLDIRSPGLGDTAMYLCATSRDRQTSTDTQYFGPGTRLTVL.

The chain uses TRBV7-9 and TRBJ2-1, with unresolved D. The V gene lost 4 bases and the J gene lost 5 bases, with 15 bases spanning the gap. There are 15 residues in the CDR3. CDR1 SEHNR and CDR2 FQNEAQ come from the germline V gene (reference sequence). CDR3 DNA: TGTGCCAGCAGCTACCCGATCGATGAAGACAATGAGCAGTTCTTC. As protein: CASSYPIDEDNEQFF.

V gene TRBV28 combines with J gene TRBJ2-1; no definite D call. Trimming removed 4 bases from V and 11 bases from J, with 6 bases in between. Germline V gives CDR1 MDHEN, CDR2 SYDVKM. CDR3 length: 10 residues. CDR3 region: CASSCIKQFF. The CDR3 bases are TGTGCCAGCAGTTGTATAAAGCAGTTCTTC.

In its sample, this clonotype was seen a few times. The CDR3 spells CASSLSYYEQYF. CDR3 bases: TGTGCCAGCAGCTTATCCTACTACGAGCAGTACTTC. J is TRBJ2-7 and V is TRBV11-2; D is unclear. The germline V and J ends were trimmed by 2 bases and 3 bases, with 5 bases remaining between them. The CDR3 spans 12 residues. From germline, CDR1 is SGHAT and CDR2 FQNNGV.